Presented here are 10 T cell receptor beta chains from one specimen sequenced in a study of lymphopenia after photon versus proton radiotherapy. Sequencing was performed with immunoSEQ multiplex PCR; in TCRdb, only in-frame clones are kept and a portion is missing. Among some 20,000 clones listed, 84% were seen once. The source was peripheral blood, collected from a patient treated with photon-based radiotherapy. The receptors come from a woman between 45 and 65 years old with pancreatic cancer.

The CDR3 DNA reads TGTGCCAGCAGTGATCCGCAGGGGAAAAGGAACACCTACGAGCAGTACTTC. It specifies CASSDPQGKRNTYEQYF. V gene TRBV2 combines with J gene TRBJ2-7; D might be TRBD1 (6 bases). The CDR3 totals 17 residues. Germline values: CDR1 SNHLY, CDR2 FYNNEI. Trimming removed 3 bases at V and 2 bases at J, with 20 bases between.

This rearrangement joins TRBV28 to TRBJ2-1; 11 bases match TRBD2. Germline V CDR1 and CDR2: MDHEN, SYDVKM. V lost 6 bases, J lost 3 bases, and 1 base stayed unmatched. The CDR3 is 14 residues long. This chain's CDR3 is CASSGLAGYNEQFF. In DNA, the CDR3 is TGTGCCAGCAGCGGACTAGCGGGCTACAATGAGCAGTTCTTC.

The V gene is TRBV6-4, the J gene TRBJ2-3, with 7 bases identical to TRBD1. Germline CDR1 reads MRHNA; CDR2 reads SNTAGT. V lost 5 bases, J lost 4 bases, and 6 bases stayed unmatched. This CDR3 spans 14 amino acids. CDR3 DNA: TGTGCCAGCAGTCCCGACAGGGTGTCAGATACGCAGTATTTT. The encoded protein is CASSPDRVSDTQYF.

The rearrangement links TRBV18 to TRBJ2-2; no firm D call. The CDR3 covers 14 residues. CDR1 KGHSH and CDR2 LQKENI come from the germline V gene. V was trimmed by 6 bases and J by 3 bases, leaving 11 bases between them. CDR3 protein: CASSQDSYTGELFF. CDR3 coding DNA: TGTGCCAGCTCGCAAGACTCGTACACCGGGGAGCTGTTTTTT.

The rearrangement uses TRBV2 and TRBJ1-5; D perhaps matches TRBD1 (6 bases). The germline CDR1 and CDR2 sequences are SNHLY and FYNNEI. Deletions cut 7 bases from V and 0 bases from J, with 13 bases between. The CDR3 spans 15 residues. The CDR3 DNA reads as TGTGCCAGCAAGGGGGGAAGTAATAGCAATCAGCCCCAGCATTTT. Translation gives CASKGGSNSNQPQHF.

The V and J genes are TRBV10-3 and TRBJ2-1; 9 nucleotides match TRBD1. The germline gives CDR1 ENHRY, CDR2 SYGVKD. The CDR3 totals 15 residues. The junction had 8 bases not matched to a gene; V was cut back by 4 bases and J by 7 bases. CDR3 amino acids: CAISAAGQGFNEQFF. For the CDR3, the DNA is TGTGCCATCAGTGCGGCGGGACAGGGTTTTAATGAGCAGTTCTTC.

V is TRBV25-1 and J is TRBJ1-5; 9 bases fit TRBD1. The CDR3 length is 14 residues. J gave up 3 bases and V 6 bases, and 3 bases lay outside the gene matches. CDR1 and CDR2 (germline): MGHDK, SYGVNS. Written as DNA, the CDR3 is TGTGCCAGCAGGGGGACAGGGATCAATCAGCCCCAGCATTTT. As protein: CASRGTGINQPQHF.

The sample holds a few counts of this clone. CDR3 in amino acids: CASTQQGRGQPQHF. The CDR3, as DNA: TGTGCCAGCACTCAACAGGGGAGGGGTCAGCCCCAGCATTTT. The gene calls are TRBV2 and TRBJ1-5; TRBD1 aligns across 7 bases. The CDR3 is 14 amino acids. Unmatched junction bases numbered 9, after V lost 7 bases and J lost 6 bases. CDR1 is SNHLY and CDR2 is FYNNEI in the germline V gene. Drawing the rest from reference TRBV2 and TRBJ1-5, the complete variable domain is EPEVTQTPSHQVTQMGQEVILRCVPISNHLYFYWYRQILGQKVEFLVSFYNNEISEKSEIFDDQFSVERPDGSNFTLKIRSTKLEDSAMYFCASTQQGRGQPQHFGDGTRLSIL.

The chain has TRBV5-4 and TRBJ2-1, with 10 bases identical to TRBD1. Losses at the gene ends were 3 bases for V and 4 bases for J; bases not matched to a gene: 4. CDR1 and CDR2 (germline): SGHNT, YYREEE (reference sequence). This CDR3 is built from 15 residues. The CDR3 coding sequence is TGTGCCAGCAGCTCGGAGGGACAGGGGTACAATGAGCAGTTCTTC. Amino acids: CASSSEGQGYNEQFF.

In this sample, this clone turned up once. The chain's CDR3 is CASSSSQGAQAAFF. The DNA of the CDR3 is TGTGCCAGCAGCTCCTCACAGGGGGCGCAGGCAGCTTTCTTT. This chain connects TRBV5-6 to TRBJ1-1; 9 bases agree with TRBD1. Per germline, CDR1 SGHDT and CDR2 YYEEEE. Trimming at V came to 3 bases and at J to 10 bases, leaving 10 bases not matched to a gene. The CDR3 has 14 amino acids.